This T cell receptor beta chain is from a study of CD8+ T cells in alopecia areata. The V end was cut by 4 bases, the J end by 8 bases, with 11 bases between. The germline gives CDR1 MNHNY, CDR2 SVGAGI (reference sequence). The CDR3 is 12 residues long. As concerns this clone: Its antigen is undetermined.

cDNA prepared by RNA extraction and subsequent reverse transcription served as the template for sequencing. TCRdb's table, derived via immunoSEQ multiplex PCR, lists solely in-frame clones and lacks some. The table shows 150,000 to 200,000 clones, with around 55% occurring only once. Both CD4+ and CD8+ T cells were separated by sorting PBMCs. Overall study findings and caveats: Scalp samples also yield sequences from resident alphabeta T cells of normal skin. Compared with mice, patients displayed less clear TCR sharing, possibly for HLA-related reasons. Lesional scalp displayed greater clonality than normal scalp, most notably in alopecia totalis/universalis.

Sequenced material: CD4+ T cells sorted from blood. This chain links TRBV6-6 with TRBJ2-5; TRBD1 or TRBD2 may be the D gene (6 bases each). The source of this sequence is a human donor in good health. The CDR3 bases are TGTGCCAGCAGTTTGGAGGGGGGAACCCAGTACTTC. Protein: CASSLEGGTQYF.